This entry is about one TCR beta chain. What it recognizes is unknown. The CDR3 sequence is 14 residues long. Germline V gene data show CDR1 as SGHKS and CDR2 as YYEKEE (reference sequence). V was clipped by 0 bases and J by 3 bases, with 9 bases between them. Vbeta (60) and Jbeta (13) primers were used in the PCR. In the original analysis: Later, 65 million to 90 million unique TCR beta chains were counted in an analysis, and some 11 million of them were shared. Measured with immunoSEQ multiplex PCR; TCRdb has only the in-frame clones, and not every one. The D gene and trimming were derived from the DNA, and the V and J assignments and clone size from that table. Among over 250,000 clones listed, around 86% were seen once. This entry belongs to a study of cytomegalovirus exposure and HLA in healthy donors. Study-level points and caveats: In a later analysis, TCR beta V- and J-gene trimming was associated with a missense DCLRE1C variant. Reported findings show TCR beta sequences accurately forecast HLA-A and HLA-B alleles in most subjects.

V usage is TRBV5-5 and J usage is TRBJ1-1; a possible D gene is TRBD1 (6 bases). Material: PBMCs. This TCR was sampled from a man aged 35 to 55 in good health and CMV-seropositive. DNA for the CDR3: TGTGCCAGCAGCTTGGAGGACAGCCACACTGAAGCTTTCTTT. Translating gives CASSLEDSHTEAFF.